This paragraph reports one T cell receptor (beta chain). It has no known antigen specificity. No per-base quality is available; no much larger clone lies one base away. The data are from a study of blood T cell repertoires in COVID-19 (dated by TCRdb to the early 2020s). Study-wide context: Collaborator samples came from the United States, Italy and Spain and covered acute and convalescent phases of COVID-19. Where HLA class I and class II types were available, the types were taken from metadata supplied by the sample provider, not from assay-based typing. The samples were drawn from two sources: the first 160 participants of the ongoing ImmuneRACE study, and fewer than 1,500 subjects contributed by 6 global collaborators. The material from the prospective study consisted of cDNA or gDNA derived from T cells, B-cell-depleted T cells, or PBMCs. Deeply sampled blood TCRbeta repertoires from subjects exposed to, actively infected with, or recovered from COVID-19 were included in the dataset. The sample metadata nearly always contained a de-identified subject ID, COVID-19 status, age in years and sex. The repertoires were released in a freely available public database meant as a resource for research on the immune response to SARS-CoV-2. Study-level results and caveats: The amount of clinical and demographic metadata varied by source and participant and was provided uncurated.

The immunoSEQ Assay, a bias-controlled multiplex PCR, was used to amplify TCRbeta CDR3 regions from genomic DNA. On the study's bioinformatics: Within the assay, amplification of reference gene primers was used to estimate how many nucleated cells each sample contained. To quantify the absolute abundance of each unique TCRbeta CDR3 rearrangement, sequence reads were collapsed and filtered. For each sample, productive Simpson clonality was calculated by taking the square root of Simpson's diversity index across productive rearrangements. TCRdb carries this immuneACCESS record with in-frame sequences only. Its versions omit some clonotypes, under half of them owing to an unresolved V gene in the studies checked, with the rest unexplained. Clone size and the V and J calls come from that table; the DNA yielded D and trimming. Within this sample are under 250,000 clones, with approximately 83% of them counted one time only. The top ten clones comprise approximately 4.4% of the sample.

Each collaborating institution followed its own protocols to collect whole blood in K2EDTA tubes. For TCRbeta analysis, collaborator samples were shipped as frozen whole blood, as isolated PBMCs, or as DNA extracted from either sample type. The sequence was obtained from a man between 50 and 59 years old with active or convalescent COVID-19. Sequencing was done on a sample of peripheral blood.

The sequenced DNA: TGTGCCAGCTCACCACCCGACAGGGCCTATGGCTACACCTTC. This translates into CASSPPDRAYGYTF. The chain is assembled from TRBV18 and TRBJ1-2, with 7 bases matching TRBD1. The CDR1 and CDR2 encoded by the germline V gene are KGHSH and LQKENI. V is pruned by 0 bases and J by 4 bases, leaving 2 bases of the junction without a gene match. Its CDR3 holds 14 amino acids, cysteine through phenylalanine. Only the CDR3 DNA stays, 42 bases, in frame from base 1.